This TCR beta chain was obtained from a study of cytomegalovirus exposure and HLA in healthy donors. Study as a whole: Later analysis reported that the approximately 120 validation repertoires shared the platform of the roughly 710 first-cohort repertoires. Study conclusions and caveats: In vitro checks showed that a few CMV-associated chains really do target CMV antigens. Diagnosis of cytomegalovirus status made by the classifier reportedly showed high specificity and sensitivity.

Sequencing was performed with immunoSEQ multiplex PCR; in TCRdb, only in-frame clones are kept and a portion is missing. The repertoire includes about 160,000 clones, 90% to 97% of them detected once, and approximately 0.97% sits in the top ten. With respect to this clone: Its antigen is as yet unknown.

This clonotype was sampled from a woman aged 18-35 years in good health and CMV-seronegative. The sequenced sample was PBMCs.

The CDR3 is CASSGERGGLYNEQFF. DNA of the CDR3: TGTGCCAGCAGTGGGGAGCGGGGGGGACTCTACAATGAGCAGTTCTTC. The chain couples TRBV6-1 to TRBJ2-1; 10 bases match TRBD2. This CDR3 has 16 amino acids. V gave up 4 bases and J gave up 3 bases; unmatched junction bases: 6. Germline CDR1 and CDR2: MNHNS and SASEGT.